Reported below is one T cell receptor beta chain. The ends lost 1 base at V and 2 bases at J; junction bases unmatched: 4. CDR3 length equals 15 residues. CDR1 is SEHNR and CDR2 is FQNEAQ in the germline V gene (reference sequence). The method was immunoSEQ multiplex PCR; TCRdb's version includes in-frame clones alone and lacks a portion of them. The sample comprises 20,000 to 25,000 clones, 75% to 95% of which are singletons, and roughly 60% rests with the top ten. This entry is derived from a study of OX40 agonist ivuxolimab in advanced cancers. This specimen consisted of CD4+ or CD8+ T cells sorted from blood, obtained in a trial of the OX40 agonist ivuxolimab. The TCR originated in an adult with an advanced solid tumor such as melanoma, head and neck, liver or kidney cancer. The genes are TRBV7-9 and TRBJ2-5, with 7 bases matching TRBD2. The CDR3 spells CASSLVLGGQETQYF. The CDR3 coding sequence is TGTGCCAGCAGCTTAGTGTTGGGGGGGCAAGAGACCCAGTACTTC.